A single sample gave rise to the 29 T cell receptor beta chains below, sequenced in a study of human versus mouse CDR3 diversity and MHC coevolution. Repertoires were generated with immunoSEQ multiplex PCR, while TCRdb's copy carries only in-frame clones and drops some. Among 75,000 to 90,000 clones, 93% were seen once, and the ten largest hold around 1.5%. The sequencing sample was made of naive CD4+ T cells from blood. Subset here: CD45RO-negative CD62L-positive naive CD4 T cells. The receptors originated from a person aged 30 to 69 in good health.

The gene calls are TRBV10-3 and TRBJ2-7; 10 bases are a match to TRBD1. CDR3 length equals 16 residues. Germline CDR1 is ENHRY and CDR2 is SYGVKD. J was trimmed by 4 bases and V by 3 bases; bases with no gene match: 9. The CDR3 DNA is TGTGCCATCAGTGACCCCGGGACAGGGGCGTTATACGAGCAGTACTTC. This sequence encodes CAISDPGTGALYEQYF.

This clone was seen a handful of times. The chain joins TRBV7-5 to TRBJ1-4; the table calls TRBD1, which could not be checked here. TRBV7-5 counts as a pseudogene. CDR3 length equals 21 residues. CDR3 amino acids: CARSLGSSGTGGYGRYEKLFF. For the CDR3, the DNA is TGTGCCAGAAGCTTAGGGTCCTCCGGGACAGGGGGTTACGGTCGGTATGAAAAACTGTTTTTT.

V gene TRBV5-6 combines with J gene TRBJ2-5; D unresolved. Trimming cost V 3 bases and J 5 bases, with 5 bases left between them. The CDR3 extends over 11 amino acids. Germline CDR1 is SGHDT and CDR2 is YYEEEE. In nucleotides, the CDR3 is TGTGCCAGCAGCTCGCGGGAGACCCAGTACTTC. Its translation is CASSSRETQYF. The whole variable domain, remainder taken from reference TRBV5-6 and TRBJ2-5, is DAGVTQSPTHLIKTRGQQVTLRCSPKSGHDTVSWYQQALGQGPQFIFQYYEEEERQRGNFPDRFSGHQFPNYSSELNVNALLLGDSALYLCASSSRETQYFGPGTRLLVL.

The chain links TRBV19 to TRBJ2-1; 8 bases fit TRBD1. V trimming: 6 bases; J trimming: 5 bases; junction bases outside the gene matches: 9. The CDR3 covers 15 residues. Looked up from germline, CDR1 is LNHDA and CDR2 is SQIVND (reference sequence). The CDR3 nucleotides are TGTGCCAGTAGCCAAGGGACAGGACGGCACAATGAGCAGTTCTTC. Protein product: CASSQGTGRHNEQFF.

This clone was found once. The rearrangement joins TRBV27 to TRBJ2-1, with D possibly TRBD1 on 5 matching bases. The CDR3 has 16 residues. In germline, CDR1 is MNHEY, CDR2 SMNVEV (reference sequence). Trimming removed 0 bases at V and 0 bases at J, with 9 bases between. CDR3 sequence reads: CASSLSTALSYNEQFF. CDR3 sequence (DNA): TGTGCCAGCAGTTTATCGACAGCACTCTCCTACAATGAGCAGTTCTTC.

This chain's CDR3 is CASSLATGVGAKNIQYF. The CDR3 DNA is TGCGCCAGCAGCTTGGCCACAGGGGTGGGGGCCAAAAACATTCAGTACTTC. J is TRBJ2-4 and V is TRBV5-1; 7 bases are a match to TRBD1. Trimming took 0 bases from V and 1 from J; bases not matched to a gene: 7. Germline values: CDR1 SGHRS, CDR2 YFSETQ. This CDR3 has 17 amino acids.

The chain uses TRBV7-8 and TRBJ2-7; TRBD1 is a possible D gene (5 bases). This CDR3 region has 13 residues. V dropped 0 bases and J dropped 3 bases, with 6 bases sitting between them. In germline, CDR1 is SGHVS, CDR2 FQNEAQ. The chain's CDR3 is CASSLAGVYEQYF. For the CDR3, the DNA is TGTGCCAGCAGCTTAGCAGGGGTCTACGAGCAGTACTTC.

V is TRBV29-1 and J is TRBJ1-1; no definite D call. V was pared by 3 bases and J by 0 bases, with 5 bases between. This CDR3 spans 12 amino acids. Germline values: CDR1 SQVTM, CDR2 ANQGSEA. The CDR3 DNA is TGCAGCGTTGAGGAGGTGAACACTGAAGCTTTCTTT. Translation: CSVEEVNTEAFF.

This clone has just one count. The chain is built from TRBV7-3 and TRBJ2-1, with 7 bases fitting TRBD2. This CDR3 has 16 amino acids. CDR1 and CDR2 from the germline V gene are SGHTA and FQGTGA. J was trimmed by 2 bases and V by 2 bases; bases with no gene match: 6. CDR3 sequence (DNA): TGTGCCAGCAGCTTAGGGGCTAGCGGAACCTACAATGAGCAGTTCTTC. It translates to CASSLGASGTYNEQFF.

The CDR3 coding sequence is TGTGCCAGCAGCACTACTAACGCGGGAGGCTTCGGGACCCAGTACTTC. Protein: CASSTTNAGGFGTQYF. The V gene is TRBV27, the J gene TRBJ2-5, with TRBD2 identical over 8 bases. CDR3 length: 16 amino acids. Germline CDR1 MNHEY, CDR2 SMNVEV (reference sequence). The V and J ends lost 6 bases and 7 bases, in that order; junction bases with no gene match: 16.

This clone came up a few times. The CDR3 region has the DNA TGTGCCAGCAGCCCGCAGGGGGCCGGCAATCAGCCCCAGCATTTT. Encoded protein: CASSPQGAGNQPQHF. The chain combines TRBV7-9 with TRBJ1-5; 8 nucleotides align to TRBD1. V dropped 5 bases and J dropped 2; count of bases not matched to a gene: 5. The CDR3 has 15 amino acids. The germline gives CDR1 SEHNR, CDR2 FQNEAQ (reference sequence).

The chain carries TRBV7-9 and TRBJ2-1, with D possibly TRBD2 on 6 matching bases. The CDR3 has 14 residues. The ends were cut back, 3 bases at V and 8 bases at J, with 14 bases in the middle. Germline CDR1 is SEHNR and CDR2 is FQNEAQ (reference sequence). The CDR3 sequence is CASSFFDGGYEQFF. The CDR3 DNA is TGTGCCAGCAGCTTCTTTGACGGGGGATATGAGCAGTTCTTC.

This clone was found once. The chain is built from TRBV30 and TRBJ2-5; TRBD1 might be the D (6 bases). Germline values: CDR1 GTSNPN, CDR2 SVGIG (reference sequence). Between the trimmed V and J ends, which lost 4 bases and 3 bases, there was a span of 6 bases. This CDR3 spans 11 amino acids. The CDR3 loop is CAWTGEETQYF. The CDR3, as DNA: TGTGCCTGGACAGGGGAAGAGACCCAGTACTTC.

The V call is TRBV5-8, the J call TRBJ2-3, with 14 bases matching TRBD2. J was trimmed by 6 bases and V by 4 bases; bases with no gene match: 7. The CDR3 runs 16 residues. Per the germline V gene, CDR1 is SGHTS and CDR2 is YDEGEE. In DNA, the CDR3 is TGTGCCAGCAGCCCGGGACTAGCGGGAGTAGGTGATACGCAGTATTTT. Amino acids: CASSPGLAGVGDTQYF.

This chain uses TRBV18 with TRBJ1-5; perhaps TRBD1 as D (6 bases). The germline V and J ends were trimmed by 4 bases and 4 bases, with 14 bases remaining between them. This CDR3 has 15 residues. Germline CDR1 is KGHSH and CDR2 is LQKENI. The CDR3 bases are TGTGCCAGCTCACGAAGCCAGGGGTTAAATCAGCCCCAGCATTTT. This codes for CASSRSQGLNQPQHF.

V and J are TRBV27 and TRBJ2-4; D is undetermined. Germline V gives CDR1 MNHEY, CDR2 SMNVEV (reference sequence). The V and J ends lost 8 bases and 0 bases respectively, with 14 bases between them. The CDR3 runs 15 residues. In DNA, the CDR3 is TGTGCCAGCTGCCCCGCAGAAGTAGCCAAAAACATTCAGTACTTC. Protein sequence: CASCPAEVAKNIQYF.

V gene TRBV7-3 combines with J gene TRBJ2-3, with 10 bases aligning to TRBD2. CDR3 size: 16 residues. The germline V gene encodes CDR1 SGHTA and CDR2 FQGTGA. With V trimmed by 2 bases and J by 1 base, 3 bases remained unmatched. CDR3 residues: CASSLQGTSGTDTQYF. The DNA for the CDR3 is TGTGCCAGCAGCTTACAGGGGACTAGCGGCACAGATACGCAGTATTTT.

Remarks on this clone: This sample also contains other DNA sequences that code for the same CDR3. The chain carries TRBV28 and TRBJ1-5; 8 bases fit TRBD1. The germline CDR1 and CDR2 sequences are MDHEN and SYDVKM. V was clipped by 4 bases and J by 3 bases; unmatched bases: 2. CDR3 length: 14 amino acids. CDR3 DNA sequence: TGTGCCAGCAGTTCGACAGGGGTCAATCAGCCCCAGCATTTT. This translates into CASSSTGVNQPQHF. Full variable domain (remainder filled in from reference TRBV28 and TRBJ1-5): DVKVTQSSRYLVKRTGEKVFLECVQDMDHENMFWYRQDPGLGLRLIYFSYDVKMKEKGDIPEGYSVSREKKERFSLILESASTNQTSMYLCASSSTGVNQPQHFGDGTRLSIL.

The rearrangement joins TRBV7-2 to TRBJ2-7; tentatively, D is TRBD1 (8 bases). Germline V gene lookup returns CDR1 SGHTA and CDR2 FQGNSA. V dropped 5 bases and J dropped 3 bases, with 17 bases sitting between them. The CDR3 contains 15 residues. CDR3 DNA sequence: TGTGCCAGCAGCCCTAGGGGGGGGACAGGCTACGAGCAGTACTTC. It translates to CASSPRGGTGYEQYF.

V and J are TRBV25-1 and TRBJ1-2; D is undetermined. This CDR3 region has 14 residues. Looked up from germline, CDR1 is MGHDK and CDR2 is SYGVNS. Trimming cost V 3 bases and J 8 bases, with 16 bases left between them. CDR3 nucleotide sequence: TGTGCCAGCAGTGAGGTCGGGAGCGTCGGCGGCTACACCTTC. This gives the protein CASSEVGSVGGYTF.

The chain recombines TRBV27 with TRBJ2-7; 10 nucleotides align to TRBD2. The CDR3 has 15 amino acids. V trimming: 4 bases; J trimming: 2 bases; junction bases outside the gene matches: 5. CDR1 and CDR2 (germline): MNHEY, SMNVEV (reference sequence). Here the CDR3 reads CASSSGTSAAYEQYF. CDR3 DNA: TGTGCCAGCAGTTCTGGGACTAGCGCAGCCTACGAGCAGTACTTC.

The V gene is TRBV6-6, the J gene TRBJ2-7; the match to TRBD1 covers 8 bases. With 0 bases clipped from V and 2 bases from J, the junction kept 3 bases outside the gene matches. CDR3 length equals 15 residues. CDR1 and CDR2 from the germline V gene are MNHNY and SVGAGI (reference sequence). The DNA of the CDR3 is TGTGCCAGCAGTTACTCAAGGACAGGGACCTACGAGCAGTACTTC. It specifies CASSYSRTGTYEQYF.

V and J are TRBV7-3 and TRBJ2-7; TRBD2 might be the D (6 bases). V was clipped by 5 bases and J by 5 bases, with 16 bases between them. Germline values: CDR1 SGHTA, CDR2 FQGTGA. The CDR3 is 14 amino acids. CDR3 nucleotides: TGTGCCAGCAGCCCAGGGCGGGGTTCTCACGAGCAGTACTTC. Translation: CASSPGRGSHEQYF.

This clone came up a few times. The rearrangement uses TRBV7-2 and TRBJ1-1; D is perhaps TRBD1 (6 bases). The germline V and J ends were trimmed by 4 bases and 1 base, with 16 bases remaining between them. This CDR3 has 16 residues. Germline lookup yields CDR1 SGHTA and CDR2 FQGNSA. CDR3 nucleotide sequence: TGTGCCAGCAGCTCGGGTGGGACACGGTCGAACACTGAAGCTTTCTTT. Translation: CASSSGGTRSNTEAFF.

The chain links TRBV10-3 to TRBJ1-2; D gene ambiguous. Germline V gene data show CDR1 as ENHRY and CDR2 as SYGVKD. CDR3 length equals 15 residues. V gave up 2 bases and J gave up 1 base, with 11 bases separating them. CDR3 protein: CAISEPTGVNYGYTF. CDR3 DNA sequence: TGTGCCATCAGTGAGCCGACTGGCGTTAACTATGGCTACACCTTC.

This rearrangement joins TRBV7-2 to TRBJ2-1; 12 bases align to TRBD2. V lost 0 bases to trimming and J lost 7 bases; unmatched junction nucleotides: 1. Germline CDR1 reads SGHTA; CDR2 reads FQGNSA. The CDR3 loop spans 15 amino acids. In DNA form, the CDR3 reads TGTGCCAGCAGCTTAGCGACTAGCGGGAGAAATGAGCAGTTCTTC. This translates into CASSLATSGRNEQFF. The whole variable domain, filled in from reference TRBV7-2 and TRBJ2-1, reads GAGVSQSPSNKVTEKGKDVELRCDPISGHTALYWYRQSLGQGLEFLIYFQGNSAPDKSGLPSDRFSAERTGGSVSTLTIQRTQQEDSAVYLCASSLATSGRNEQFFGPGTRLTVL.

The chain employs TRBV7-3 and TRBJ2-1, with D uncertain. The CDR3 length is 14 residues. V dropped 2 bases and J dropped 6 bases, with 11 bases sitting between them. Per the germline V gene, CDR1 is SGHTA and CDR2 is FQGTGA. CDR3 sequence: CASSLSSNSNEQFF. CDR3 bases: TGTGCCAGCAGCTTATCCAGTAACAGCAATGAGCAGTTCTTC.

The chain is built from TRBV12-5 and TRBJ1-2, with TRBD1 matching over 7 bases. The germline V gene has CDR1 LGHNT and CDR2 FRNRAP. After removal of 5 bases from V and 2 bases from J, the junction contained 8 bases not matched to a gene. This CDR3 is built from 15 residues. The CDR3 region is CASGAKQGNNYGYTF. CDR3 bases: TGTGCTAGTGGTGCCAAACAGGGGAACAACTATGGCTACACCTTC.

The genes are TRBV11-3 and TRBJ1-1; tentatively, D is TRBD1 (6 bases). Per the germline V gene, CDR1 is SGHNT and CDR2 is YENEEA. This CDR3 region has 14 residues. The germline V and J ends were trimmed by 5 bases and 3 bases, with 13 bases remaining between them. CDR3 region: CASSKRGGDTEAFF. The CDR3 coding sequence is TGTGCCAGCAGCAAAAGGGGGGGGGACACTGAAGCTTTCTTT.